Below are 11 T cell receptor beta chains sequenced from a single sample in a study of cytomegalovirus exposure and HLA in healthy donors. Primers for the PCR totalled 60 Vbeta and 13 Jbeta. Clones were read by immunoSEQ multiplex PCR, and TCRdb kept only the in-frame ones, dropping some. The data show about 160,000 clones, with 68% seen just once and around 3% held by the top ten. What was sequenced was PBMCs. These receptors originate from a woman aged 40 to 50 in good health and CMV-seropositive.

This chain connects TRBV18 to TRBJ1-3; 8 bases line up with TRBD1. CDR3 length: 14 residues. V shed 4 bases and J 3 bases; nucleotides not matched to a gene: 2. The germline V gene encodes CDR1 KGHSH and CDR2 LQKENI. DNA for the CDR3: TGTGCCAGCTCACGACAGGGGAGTGGAAACACCATATATTTT. It encodes CASSRQGSGNTIYF.

This chain joins TRBV10-3 and TRBJ2-3; 10 positions match TRBD2. The length of the CDR3 is 14 residues. The germline CDR1 and CDR2 sequences are ENHRY and SYGVKD. J was trimmed by 5 bases and V by 10 bases; bases with no gene match: 9. CDR3 sequence (DNA): TGTGCCACCTCGAGCGGGAGGGCGATAGATACGCAGTATTTT. Its translation is CATSSGRAIDTQYF.

The J gene is TRBJ2-5, the V gene TRBV7-2; TRBD2 aligns across 15 bases. CDR3 length equals 16 residues. The ends lost 5 bases at V and 2 bases at J; junction bases unmatched: 3. Germline V CDR1 and CDR2: SGHTA, FQGNSA. CDR3 in DNA: TGTGCCAGCAGCACCGGACTAGCGGGGGGGCAAGAGACCCAGTACTTC. This gives the protein CASSTGLAGGQETQYF.

A few counts support this clone. The CDR3, as DNA: TGCAGCGTTGGGAGGAATGAAAAACTGTTTTTT. It specifies CSVGRNEKLFF. V and J are TRBV29-1 and TRBJ1-4, with D unclear. Deletions cut 4 bases from V and 5 bases from J, with 5 bases between. This CDR3 region has 11 residues. The V gene's germline CDR1 is SQVTM and CDR2 ANQGSEA. The complete variable domain, with remaining parts taken from reference TRBV29-1 and TRBJ1-4, reads SAVISQKPSRDICQRGTSLTIQCQVDSQVTMMFWYRQQPGQSLTLIATANQGSEATYESGFVIDKFPISRPNLTFSTLTVSNMSPEDSSIYLCSVGRNEKLFFGSGTQLSVL.

This clone was picked up a small number of times. The chain joins TRBV5-4 to TRBJ1-2, with 7 nucleotides matching TRBD1. With 0 bases clipped from V and 8 bases from J, the junction kept 10 bases outside the gene matches. Germline loops: CDR1 SGHNT, CDR2 YYREEE (reference sequence). This CDR3 has 15 amino acids. CDR3 protein: CASSLEGTAAGGYTF. As DNA, the CDR3 is TGTGCCAGCAGCTTGGAGGGGACAGCAGCCGGGGGCTACACCTTC.

Details on this clone: Mismatch with germline at one junction end may stem from a read error. The chain links TRBV7-7 to TRBJ1-5; D is perhaps TRBD1 (6 bases). The germline V gene encodes CDR1 SSHAT and CDR2 FNYEAQ (reference sequence). CDR3 length: 16 residues. CDR3 bases: TGTGCTAGCAGCCAACAGGGCAACCCTAGCAATCAGCCCCAGCATTTT. This gives the protein CASSQQGNPSNQPQHF.

The V gene is TRBV2, the J gene TRBJ1-1, with D perhaps TRBD1 (6 bases). Germline lookup yields CDR1 SNHLY and CDR2 FYNNEI. Trimming shortened V by 6 bases and J by 1 base, and 12 bases separated the two germline ends. The CDR3 loop spans 14 amino acids. The CDR3: CASRSGTSNTEAFF. The CDR3 DNA is TGTGCCAGCAGATCCGGGACATCGAACACTGAAGCTTTCTTT.

The V gene is TRBV28, the J gene TRBJ2-7; 9 positions match TRBD2. The CDR3 is made up of 15 amino acids. J lost 4 bases, V lost 5 bases, and 9 bases had no gene match. Germline V gene sequence: CDR1 MDHEN, CDR2 SYDVKM. The CDR3 bases are TGTGCCAGCAGTGCCCCGCTAGCGGGACGATACGAGCAGTACTTC. Its protein is CASSAPLAGRYEQYF.

The genes are TRBV28 and TRBJ1-5; D is undetermined. Looked up from germline, CDR1 is MDHEN and CDR2 is SYDVKM. The CDR3 sequence is 13 residues long. Trimming removed 6 bases from V and 0 bases from J, with 6 bases in between. This chain's CDR3 is CASRASSNQPQHF. In DNA, the CDR3 is TGTGCCAGCAGGGCAAGTAGCAATCAGCCCCAGCATTTT.

This chain uses TRBV5-1 with TRBJ2-1, with D unclear. CDR3 length equals 12 residues. V shed 5 bases and J shed 6 bases, with 9 bases lying between them. From germline, CDR1 is SGHRS and CDR2 YFSETQ. The CDR3 spells CASRLLRNEQFF. As DNA, the CDR3 is TGCGCCAGCAGGTTACTTCGCAATGAGCAGTTCTTC. Full variable domain (outside the CDR3, taken from reference TRBV5-1 and TRBJ2-1): KAGVTQTPRYLIKTRGQQVTLSCSPISGHRSVSWYQQTPGQGLQFLFEYFSETQRNKGNFPGRFSGRQFSNSRSEMNVSTLELGDSALYLCASRLLRNEQFFGPGTRLTVL.

This chain joins TRBV10-3 and TRBJ2-7; 10 nucleotides line up with TRBD1. Germline V gene data show CDR1 as ENHRY and CDR2 as SYGVKD. This CDR3 is 13 amino acids long. After removal of 8 bases from V and 2 bases from J, the junction contained 3 bases not matched to a gene. The CDR3, as DNA: TGTGCCATCTCGGGACAGGGGACCTACGAGCAGTACTTC. This translates into CAISGQGTYEQYF.